This T cell receptor (beta chain) appears in the sequencing data of a study of blood T cell repertoires in COVID-19. Study context: Sample material is recorded as cDNA or gDNA derived from T cells, B-cell-depleted T cells, or PBMCs.

Original analysis: Amplification of reference gene primers provided the estimated nucleated cell counts. Profiling relied on immunoSEQ multiplex PCR, and the TCRdb table lists in-frame clones only, not all of them. The DNA gave D and trimming, while V, J and clone size come from that table. The data show 25,000 to 35,000 clones, under 95% seen once. The CDR3 totals 13 residues. Germline V gene lookup returns CDR1 SEHNR and CDR2 FQNEAQ (reference sequence). V was trimmed by 5 bases and J by 6 bases, leaving 13 bases between them. The sample comprised peripheral blood. The chain employs TRBV7-9 and TRBJ1-1, with a possible D match to TRBD1 (6 bases). The source of this sequence is a man aged 65 to 85 with active or convalescent COVID-19. The CDR3 DNA follows: TGTGCCAGCAGCCCTGAGGGGGGGGCTGAAGCTTTCTTT. This sequence encodes CASSPEGGAEAFF.